This entry describes one TCR beta chain. What it recognizes is unknown. Per germline, CDR1 SEHNR and CDR2 FQNEAQ (reference sequence). V was pared by 3 bases and J by 11 bases, with 20 bases between. The CDR3 totals 16 residues. PBMCs came from roughly 10 ml of fresh peripheral blood. Amplified material comprised TCR beta CDR3 regions derived from RNA transcripts. RT-PCR in the first round used HTBI primers; a second-round multiplex PCR followed. TCRdb recomputed calls from the multiplex PCR reads with MiXCR, one row per CDR3 protein. The repertoire holds almost 750,000 distinct CDR3 sequences, with 40% as singletons. This entry belongs to a study of Graves' ophthalmopathy and Graves' hyperthyroidism. Study conclusions and caveats: Using 13 signatures, a model distinguished ophthalmopathy from stable hyperthyroidism, reaching about 90% sensitivity and 81.08% specificity.

This clonotype was sampled from an adult man with Graves' ophthalmopathy. The sample consisted of peripheral blood. V usage is TRBV7-9 and J usage is TRBJ1-6; TRBD1 might be the D (5 bases). The CDR3 loop is CASSFLGTSGGTPLHF. In nucleotides, the CDR3 is TGTGCCAGCAGCTTTCTCGGGACTAGCGGGGGGACACCCCTCCACTTT.